This passage covers 19 T cell receptor beta chains from one sample sequenced in a study of T cell responses to AZD1222 COVID-19 vaccine (dated by TCRdb to about 2021). The library was made by the immunoSEQ multiplex PCR assay. TCRdb limited this immuneACCESS table to in-frame rearrangements with V and J called. A share of clones is missing; checked studies link under half to unresolved V genes, and the rest is unexplained. This sample has roughly 120,000 clones in its table, and roughly 80% of those were observed once. The top ten constitute around 9.9% of the sample. Interpreted using the paper, the time point label stands for: baseline before first vaccination. The specimen was peripheral blood, collected on day 0 of AZD1222 vaccination. The receptors were sampled from an adult in good health.

This clone has a single count. The rearrangement links TRBV21-1 to TRBJ2-7; the table's D call TRBD2 went unverified against the DNA. TRBV21-1 is designated a pseudogene. The CDR3 is made up of 13 amino acids. The CDR3 DNA is TGTGCCAGCAGCAAAGGCCGGGAGGGCGAGCAGTACTTC. It specifies CASSKGREGEQYF.

Concerning this clone itself: The junction departs from the called germline gene at one end, perhaps through a read error. The chain combines TRBV12-3 or TRBV12-4 with TRBJ1-1; D gene unclear. The CDR3 is made up of 11 amino acids. The CDR3 DNA is TGTGCCAGCAGTTCGCAGGACCTCAGGATCTTT. It specifies CASSSQDLRIF.

This clone was counted a single time. V is TRBV5-4 and J is TRBJ2-1, with unresolved D. Trimming shortened V by 4 bases and J by 8 bases, and 16 bases separated the two germline ends. This CDR3 is built from 14 residues. In germline, CDR1 is SGHNT, CDR2 YYREEE (reference sequence). This CDR3 is CASSLTLTSDEQFF. The CDR3, as DNA: TGTGCCAGCAGCCTCACTCTAACCTCGGATGAGCAGTTCTTC.

This clone was found many times. The chain carries TRBV7-9 and TRBJ1-5; 7 bases map to TRBD1. The CDR3 totals 14 residues. V lost 5 bases, J lost 4 bases, and 5 bases stayed unmatched. From germline, CDR1 is SEHNR and CDR2 FQNEAQ (reference sequence). This CDR3 is CASSNDRENQPQHF. The CDR3 nucleotides read TGTGCCAGCAGCAACGACAGGGAGAATCAGCCCCAGCATTTT.

The chain couples TRBV3-1 (or the pseudogene TRBV3-2) to TRBJ2-1, with D perhaps assigned TRBD1 or TRBD2 (6 bases each). The length of the CDR3 is 16 residues. Germline values: CDR1 LGHDT, CDR2 YNNKEL (reference sequence). Between the trimmed V and J ends, which lost 4 bases and 1 base, there was a span of 14 bases. DNA for the CDR3: TGTGCCAGCAGCCCGCCGGGGGCACTTTCCTACAATGAGCAGTTCTTC. It specifies CASSPPGALSYNEQFF.

A single count supports this clone. V is TRBV18 and J is TRBJ2-2; unclear D gene. The germline gives CDR1 KGHSH, CDR2 LQKENI. The CDR3 runs to 16 residues. The V and J ends lost 2 bases and 4 bases respectively, with 14 bases between them. The CDR3 DNA reads as TGTGCCAGCTCACCAATTCCTTCGGCTGGCACCGGGGAGCTGTTTTTT. It yields the protein CASSPIPSAGTGELFF.

The chain recombines TRBV7-2 with TRBJ2-1, with D perhaps matching TRBD1 or TRBD2 (5 bases each). This CDR3 is built from 17 residues. The V gene's germline CDR1 is SGHTA and CDR2 FQGNSA. Trimming removed 3 bases at V and 0 bases at J, with 15 bases between. This chain's CDR3 is CASSFDWGPLSYNEQFF. The CDR3 coding sequence is TGTGCCAGCAGCTTCGATTGGGGACCCCTCTCCTACAATGAGCAGTTCTTC.

J is TRBJ2-7 and V is TRBV10-3, with TRBD1 matching 7 bases. This CDR3 contains 14 residues. The V and J ends lost 7 bases and 6 bases, in that order; junction bases with no gene match: 12. The germline V gene encodes CDR1 ENHRY and CDR2 SYGVKD. The CDR3 reads CAITPGTALSEQYF. As DNA, the CDR3 is TGTGCCATCACTCCCGGGACAGCCCTAAGCGAGCAGTACTTC.

The chain links TRBV2 to TRBJ1-6; tentative D call: TRBD1 (6 bases). Germline values: CDR1 SNHLY, CDR2 FYNNEI. Trimming took 5 bases from V and 8 from J, leaving 13 bases between them. This CDR3 region has 14 residues. DNA of the CDR3: TGTGCCAGCAGTCAACTCAGGGGAGATTCACCCCTCCACTTT. This codes for CASSQLRGDSPLHF.

The V call is TRBV5-1, the J call TRBJ2-7; 13 bases fit TRBD2. J was trimmed by 1 base and V by 3 bases; bases with no gene match: 4. This CDR3 region has 16 residues. Germline V gives CDR1 SGHRS, CDR2 YFSETQ. The CDR3 DNA reads TGCGCCAGCAGCTCTCAACTAGCGGGAGGGTCCTACGAGCAGTACTTC. Its translation is CASSSQLAGGSYEQYF.

In this sample, this clone turned up once. This sequence joins TRBV28 and TRBJ2-7, with D tentatively TRBD1 (5 bases). Trimming removed 8 bases at V and 6 bases at J, with 14 bases between. The germline CDR1 and CDR2 sequences are MDHEN and SYDVKM. The CDR3 extends over 12 amino acids. The CDR3 reads CASAPDSPEQYF. The CDR3 region has the DNA TGTGCCAGCGCGCCCGACAGTCCCGAGCAGTACTTC.

This chain connects TRBV5-4 to TRBJ1-5, with D possibly being TRBD1 (5 bases). This CDR3 is built from 14 residues. From germline, CDR1 is SGHNT and CDR2 YYREEE (reference sequence). The ends were cut back, 1 base at V and 2 bases at J, with 7 bases in the middle. The CDR3 nucleotides read TGTGCCAGCAGCTTGTTAGGGGGCAATCAGCCCCAGCATTTT. Translating it yields CASSLLGGNQPQHF.

The rearrangement uses TRBV2 and TRBJ1-3; D is unresolved. The CDR3 runs to 11 residues. Trimming removed 11 bases at V and 2 bases at J, with 7 bases between. Germline-derived CDR1 and CDR2 are SNHLY and FYNNEI. The CDR3 region is CAWGTGNTIYF. The CDR3 DNA reads as TGTGCCTGGGGAACTGGAAACACCATATATTTT.

The V gene is TRBV7-2, the J gene TRBJ1-1; D is unclear. CDR3 length: 14 amino acids. Germline V gives CDR1 SGHTA, CDR2 FQGNSA. Trimming stripped 4 bases from V and 2 bases from J, with 11 bases between. The CDR3 DNA follows: TGTGCCAGCAGCTGGGTGGGCGGAAACACTGAAGCTTTCTTT. This translates into CASSWVGGNTEAFF. The full variable domain, in which reference TRBV7-2 and TRBJ1-1 provide the parts outside the CDR3, is GAGVSQSPSNKVTEKGKDVELRCDPISGHTALYWYRQSLGQGLEFLIYFQGNSAPDKSGLPSDRFSAERTGGSVSTLTIQRTQQEDSAVYLCASSWVGGNTEAFFGQGTRLTVV.

The chain recombines TRBV19 with TRBJ1-3; D gene unclear. Trimming took off 7 bases at V and 0 bases at J, with 19 bases between the two ends. Germline CDR1 LNHDA, CDR2 SQIVND (reference sequence). The length of the CDR3 is 17 residues. The DNA for the CDR3 is TGTGCCAGTACCAATGGGATTCGGCTTCGCTCTGGAAACACCATATATTTT. It is translated as CASTNGIRLRSGNTIYF. Full variable domain (rest looked up from reference TRBV19 and TRBJ1-3): DGGITQSPKYLFRKEGQNVTLSCEQNLNHDAMYWYRQDPGQGLRLIYYSQIVNDFQKGDIAEGYSVSREKKESFPLTVTSAQKNPTAFYLCASTNGIRLRSGNTIYFGEGSWLTVV.

This clone appeared once. This CDR3 reads CASTPGLAGGYETQYF. In DNA form, the CDR3 reads TGTGCCAGTACCCCGGGACTAGCGGGGGGTTATGAGACCCAGTACTTC. This chain uses TRBV2 with TRBJ2-5, with 15 bases fitting TRBD2. The V gene end was trimmed by 9 bases and the J gene end by 5 bases; junction bases not matched to a gene: 10. Germline V gene sequence: CDR1 SNHLY, CDR2 FYNNEI. The CDR3 has 16 amino acids.

The rearrangement links TRBV4-2 to TRBJ2-7; 9 bases align to TRBD1. V lost 0 bases to trimming and J lost 4 bases; unmatched junction nucleotides: 7. In germline, CDR1 is LGHNA, CDR2 YNFKEQ. The CDR3 runs to 16 residues. DNA for the CDR3: TGTGCCAGCAGCCAAGATGAGGGACAGGGAAGATACGAGCAGTACTTC. Its protein product is CASSQDEGQGRYEQYF.

This clone was found once. V gene TRBV2 combines with J gene TRBJ2-2; 7 nucleotides align to TRBD2. Germline CDR1 reads SNHLY; CDR2 reads FYNNEI. Trimming cost V 6 bases and J 5 bases; bases outside gene matches: 9. The CDR3 consists of 15 residues. The CDR3 reads CASRVAGLLTGELFF. The CDR3 coding sequence is TGTGCCAGCAGAGTAGCGGGTCTGCTAACCGGGGAGCTGTTTTTT.

The CDR3 DNA follows: TGTGCCAGCAGTTACTCGATTTGGCCAGGCCCTTCACCCCTCCACTTT. It is translated as CASSYSIWPGPSPLHF. The chain has TRBV6-5 and TRBJ1-6; unclear D gene. From germline, CDR1 is MNHEY and CDR2 SVGAGI. Trimming removed 0 bases from V and 9 bases from J, with 15 bases in between. There are 16 residues in the CDR3.